Reported below is one TCR beta chain. Its target antigen remains unknown. Base qualities were left out, and no much larger clone turns up one base away. The entry originates in a study of cytomegalovirus exposure and HLA in healthy donors (dated 2017 in TCRdb). At the level of the whole study: In an earlier analysis of about 560 of the donors, under 300 Gb of sequence data and approximately 120 million unique TCR beta sequences from about 179 million T cells were reported. The study aimed to test whether cataloging public T cell receptors could reveal signatures of past pathogen exposure. Genome-wide SNP genotypes for about 55% of the roughly 670 donors were used in a later genetic analysis, which treated that subset as a discovery cohort. To predict cytomegalovirus infection status, the study combined high-throughput TCR immunosequencing, statistical association of individual TCRs with disease status, and machine learning. A later analysis re-analyzed previously published TCR beta repertoires from roughly 600 donors and added high-resolution HLA genotyping to study TCR occurrence patterns. Every repertoire in the discovery cohort had been generated on one and the same sequencing platform. The later analysis used no new phenotypic data to find candidate immune exposures, relying instead on TCR beta sequences and their occurrence across donors. In addition to the first cohort of roughly 700 subjects, a separate validation cohort of approximately 130 different subjects was used. Roughly five DR-DQ haplotypes were handled as single units for association and clustering because linkage in the cohort was strong. Donor age, sex, ethnicity and CMV serostatus were compiled alongside the repertoire data. An earlier analysis of 500 to 650 of the donors applied high-throughput TCR beta sequencing to assess whether each TCR beta V gene segment acted as functional or pseudogenic. Among the roughly 400 genotyped donors, approximately 81% belonged to the genetic ancestry cluster associated with self-reported Caucasian donors. Using immunosequencing, the study profiled T cell repertoires from 500 to 800 subjects and related those repertoires to cytomegalovirus serostatus. Among 300 to 450 genotyped donors of the cohort, an average of 235,054 unique TCR beta nucleotide sequences were sequenced per donor, roughly 20% of them non-productive. The number of typed donors differed by locus: roughly 629-630 for A, B, C, DRB1 and DQB1; 500 to 550 for DQA1; over 600 for DPA1; and some 450 for DPB1. About 310 gigabases of sequencing data and approximately 84 million unique TCR sequences were included in an early release covering around 600 HLA-typed donors. HLA typing covered class I and class II loci at four-digit resolution. What the research found in general, with its limitations: Specific HLA alleles were associated with 15,000 to 20,000 TCR beta sequences at a false discovery rate of 0.05 in a later analysis. Cytomegalovirus status was reported to be diagnosed by the classifier with high specificity and sensitivity in both the original and validation cohorts. CMV serostatus was the only immune exposure information available for the cohort. In a later analysis, HLA-associated TCR beta chains were found to be more clonally expanded and to have lower generation probabilities than equally common non-associated chains. Strong co-occurrence of HLA alleles, especially DR and DQ, made assigning TCR associations to individual alleles difficult. In a later analysis, most CMV-associated TCR beta chains were found to appear HLA-restricted, with HLA associations seemingly driven largely by CMV exposure. About 15 rarely observed V segments, including chromosome 9 orphons, were excluded from the earlier analysis of several hundred of the donors because counts were too low. Correlated functional status among segregating V segments might be attributable to linkage disequilibrium, but an unknown experimental factor could not be ruled out. In an earlier analysis of approximately 600 of the donors, most TCR beta V segments were observed in productive rearrangements about 87% or about 30% of the time, broadly matching IMGT annotations. The study gave a list of about 150 TCR beta chains associated with cytomegalovirus. The authors suggested that the approach could potentially be generalized to other disease states and immunological phenotypes. The cohort was sequenced for TCR beta chains only, and without alpha or paired-chain data the features that could be detected were limited. In vitro tests confirmed that a few of the cytomegalovirus-associated TCR beta chains recognize cytomegalovirus antigens. The sequencing pipeline was judged likely to have produced a cluster of highly shared sequence variants as a technical artifact. HLA typing was unavailable for some donors at each locus, so association tests used only the typed subset. Sequencing depth was assumed to be roughly uniform across donors in the presence/absence analyses, though that assumption may not hold. While some public TCRs were present in many individuals, most TCR sequences turned up only very rarely across donors. According to a later genetic analysis, donors in an Asian-associated ancestry cluster had fewer N-insertions in productive TCRs than the approximately 650-donor mean. A further reported finding was that TCR beta sequences accurately predicted the HLA-A and HLA-B alleles for most subjects in the first cohort. In a later analysis, TCR association rates were found to vary across HLA loci, with the most associated TCRs seen for DRB1 alleles and the fewest for HLA-C alleles. In a later analysis, several top co-occurrence clusters were reported to appear linked to parvovirus B19, influenza, CMV and Epstein-Barr virus. Some IMGT-functional V segments, including TRBV6-2 and TRBV6-3, could not be told apart with the 87-base-pair reads, so those segments were excluded. A later genetic analysis associated a missense DCLRE1C variant with V-gene and J-gene trimming of TCR beta chains, and an independent cohort replicated the association.

Receptor amplification or capture employed the immunoSEQ multiplex PCR assay. For the multiplex PCR, a mixture combining 60 forward primers for TCR Vbeta segments and 13 reverse primers for TCR Jbeta segments was used. The CDR3 region of rearranged TCR beta genes was amplified from genomic DNA with a multiplex PCR assay. The amplified TCR beta libraries were sequenced on the Illumina HiSeq System as 87-base-pair reads. Concerning the study's data processing: Across the roughly 700 repertoires, a later analysis counted 80 million or so unique TCR beta chains, approximately 12 million of which were shared by at least two donors. A nearest-neighbor algorithm error-corrected the raw reads and collapsed the reads into unique sequences, merging closely related sequences to remove PCR and sequencing errors. V, D and J gene segments were assigned by aligning CDR3 sequences to IMGT reference sequences. Each retained sequence needed at least a six-nucleotide match to both a V gene segment and a J gene segment. A rearrangement counted as productive if the CDR3 had no stop codons and remained in frame with V and J, and every other rearrangement counted as non-productive. Following IMGT convention, CDR3 was defined as the stretch from the second conserved V-encoded cysteine up to the conserved J-encoded phenylalanine. The earlier analysis of a few hundred of the donors excluded sequences that lacked an unambiguous match to a single V gene segment. An earlier analysis of fewer than 650 of the donors classified V segments as functional when productive rearrangements were above 56.7% and as segregating when the standard deviation between donors was above 5%. To diagnose cytomegalovirus status from the catalog of TCR beta chain sequences, a statistical classification framework was built. In a later analysis, TCR nucleotide sequences were compared against IMGT/GENE-DB human TR gene sequences so that V and J genes could be assigned. The TCRdist pipeline was used in a later analysis to assign CDR3 sequences and most-parsimonious VDJ recombination scenarios. In a later analysis, every TCR beta chain was defined by the combination of its CDR3 amino acid sequence and its V-gene family, and reads without a unique V-gene family were dropped. In a later analysis, 500 to 700 highly shared, low-generation-probability nucleotide sequences were removed to address suspected cross-contamination and a sequencing artifact. A later analysis calculated a clonal expansion index for each public chain from normalized within-repertoire ranks of inferred template counts. In a later analysis, generation probabilities were computed using a VDJ recombination model fitted to out-of-frame rearrangements, and the results were checked against IGoR. Hypergeometric tests were used in a later analysis to score TCR-TCR, TCR-HLA and TCR-CMV co-occurrence, with a repertoire-size bias correction applied to the TCR pairs. In a later analysis, false discovery rates were estimated by permuting HLA or CMV assignments 20 times. In a later analysis, co-occurring TCRs were grouped using DBSCAN, with TCRdist sequence similarity added in when clustering inside HLA-allele-positive subsets. Co-occurrence clustering excluded repertoires with fewer than 30,000 or more than 120,000 public chains, plus five with anomalous nucleotide sharing. TCRdb mirrors the immuneACCESS table, restricted to in-frame sequences. Some clones are absent from its copies; in checked studies, under half trace to an unresolved V gene, and the reason for the others is unknown. V, J and clone size reflect that table, while D and trimming were determined from the DNA. This sample lists 130,000 to 150,000 clones; over 70% were detected once. The ten largest account for under 7.5% of the sample.

The cohort was made up of 500 to 850 healthy bone marrow donors. At the time of sampling, all cohort members were nominally healthy, though unrecorded immune exposures were likely present. The donor was CMV seropositive and was included in the group of 270 or so seropositive cohort members. A peripheral blood sample was collected from each donor, and TCR beta sequencing was performed on peripheral blood mononuclear cells. Genomic DNA was extracted from the blood cell samples with the Qiagen DNeasy Blood Extraction Kit. The germline V gene specifies LGHNA as CDR1 and YSLEER as CDR2. Its CDR3 holds 14 amino acids, cysteine through phenylalanine. Just CDR3 DNA is preserved here, 42 bases in frame from base 1. The V and J ends are trimmed by 2 bases and 4 bases, leaving 11 bases between them.

Recombination linked TRBV4-3 to TRBJ2-5; the D gene is perhaps TRBD1, from 5 matching bases. Sequencing was performed on PBMCs. The clonotype was recovered from a man in his forties in good health and CMV-seropositive. The nucleotide sequence reads as follows: TGCGCCAGCAGCCAAAATAGGGGCAGAGAGACCCAGTACTTC. It codes for CASSQNRGRETQYF.